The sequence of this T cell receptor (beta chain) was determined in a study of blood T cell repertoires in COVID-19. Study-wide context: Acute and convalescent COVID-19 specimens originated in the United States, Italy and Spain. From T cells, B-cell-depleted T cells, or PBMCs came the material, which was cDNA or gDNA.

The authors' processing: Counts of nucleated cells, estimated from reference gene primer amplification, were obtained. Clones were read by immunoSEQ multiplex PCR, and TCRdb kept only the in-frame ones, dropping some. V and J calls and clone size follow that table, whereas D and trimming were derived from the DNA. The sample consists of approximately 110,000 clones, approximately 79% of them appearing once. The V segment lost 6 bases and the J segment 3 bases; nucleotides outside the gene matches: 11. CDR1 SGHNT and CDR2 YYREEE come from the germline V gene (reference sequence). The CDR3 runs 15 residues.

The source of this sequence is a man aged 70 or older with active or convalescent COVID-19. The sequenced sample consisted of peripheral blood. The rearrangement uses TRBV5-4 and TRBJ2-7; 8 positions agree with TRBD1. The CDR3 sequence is CASTARDRSVYEQYF. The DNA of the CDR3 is TGTGCCAGCACTGCCCGGGACAGGAGTGTCTACGAGCAGTACTTC.